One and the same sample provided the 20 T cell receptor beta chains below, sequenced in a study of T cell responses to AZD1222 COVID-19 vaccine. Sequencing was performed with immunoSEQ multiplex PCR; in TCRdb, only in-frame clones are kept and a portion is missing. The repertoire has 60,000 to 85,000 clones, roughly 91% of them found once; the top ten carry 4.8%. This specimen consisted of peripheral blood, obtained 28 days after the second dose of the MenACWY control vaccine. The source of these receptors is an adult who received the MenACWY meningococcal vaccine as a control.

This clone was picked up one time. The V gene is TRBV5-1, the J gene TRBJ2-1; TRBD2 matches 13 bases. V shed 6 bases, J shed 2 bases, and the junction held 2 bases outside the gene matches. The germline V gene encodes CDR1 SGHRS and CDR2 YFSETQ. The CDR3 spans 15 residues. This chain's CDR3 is CASIGLAGAYNEQFF. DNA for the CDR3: TGCGCCAGCATCGGACTAGCGGGAGCCTACAATGAGCAGTTCTTC.

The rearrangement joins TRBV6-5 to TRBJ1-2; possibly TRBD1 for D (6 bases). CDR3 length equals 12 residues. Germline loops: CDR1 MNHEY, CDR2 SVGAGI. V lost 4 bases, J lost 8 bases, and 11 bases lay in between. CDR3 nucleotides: TGTGCCAGCAGTTTCACAGGGAGGGGCTACACCTTC. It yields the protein CASSFTGRGYTF.

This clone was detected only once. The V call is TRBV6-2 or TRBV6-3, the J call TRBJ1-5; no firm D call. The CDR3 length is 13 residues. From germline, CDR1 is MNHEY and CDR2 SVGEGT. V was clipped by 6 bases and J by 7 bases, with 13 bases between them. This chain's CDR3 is CASSTNRAQPQHF. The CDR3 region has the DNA TGTGCCAGCAGCACCAATAGGGCGCAGCCCCAGCATTTT.

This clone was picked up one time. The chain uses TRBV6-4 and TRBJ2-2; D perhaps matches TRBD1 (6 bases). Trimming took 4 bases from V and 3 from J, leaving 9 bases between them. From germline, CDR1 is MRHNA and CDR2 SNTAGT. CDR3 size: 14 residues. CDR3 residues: CASSGEGDTGELFF. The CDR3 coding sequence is TGTGCCAGCAGTGGAGAGGGGGACACCGGGGAGCTGTTTTTT.

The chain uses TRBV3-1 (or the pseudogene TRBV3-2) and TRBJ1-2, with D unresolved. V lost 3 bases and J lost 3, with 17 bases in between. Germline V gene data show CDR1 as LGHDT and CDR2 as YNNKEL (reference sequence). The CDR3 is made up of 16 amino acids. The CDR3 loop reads CASSQRSDALHYGYTF. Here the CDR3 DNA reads TGTGCCAGCAGCCAGAGGAGCGACGCCCTTCACTATGGCTACACCTTC.

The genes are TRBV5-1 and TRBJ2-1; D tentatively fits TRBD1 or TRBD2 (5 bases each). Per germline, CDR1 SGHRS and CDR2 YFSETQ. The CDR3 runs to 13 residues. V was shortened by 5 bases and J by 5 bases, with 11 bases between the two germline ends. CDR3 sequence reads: CASRPGAHNEQFF. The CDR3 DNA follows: TGCGCCAGCAGACCCGGGGCCCACAATGAGCAGTTCTTC.

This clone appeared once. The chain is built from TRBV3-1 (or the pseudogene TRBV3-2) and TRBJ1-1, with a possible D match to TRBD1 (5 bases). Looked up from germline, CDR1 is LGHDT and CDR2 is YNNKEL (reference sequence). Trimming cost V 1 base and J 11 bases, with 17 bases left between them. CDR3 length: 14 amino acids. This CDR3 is CASSQASGTFEAFF. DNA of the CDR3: TGTGCCAGCAGCCAAGCGTCGGGGACCTTTGAGGCTTTCTTT.

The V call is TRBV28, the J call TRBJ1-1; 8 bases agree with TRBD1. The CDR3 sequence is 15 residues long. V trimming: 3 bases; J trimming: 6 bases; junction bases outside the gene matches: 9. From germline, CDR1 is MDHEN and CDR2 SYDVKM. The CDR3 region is CASSFGQGAPPEAFF. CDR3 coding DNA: TGTGCCAGCAGTTTCGGGCAGGGGGCACCACCTGAAGCTTTCTTT.

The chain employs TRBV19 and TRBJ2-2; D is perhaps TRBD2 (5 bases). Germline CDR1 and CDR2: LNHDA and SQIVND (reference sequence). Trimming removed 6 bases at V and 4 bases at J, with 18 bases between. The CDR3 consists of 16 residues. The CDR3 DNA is TGTGCCAGTAGCTCTCCCTCAGGACTCGGCACCGGGGAGCTGTTTTTT. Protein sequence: CASSSPSGLGTGELFF.

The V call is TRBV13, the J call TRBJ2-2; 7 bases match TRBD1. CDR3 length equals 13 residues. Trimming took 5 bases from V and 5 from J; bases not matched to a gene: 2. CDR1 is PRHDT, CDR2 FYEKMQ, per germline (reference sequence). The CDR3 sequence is CASSVQGTGELFF. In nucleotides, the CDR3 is TGTGCCAGCAGCGTACAGGGGACCGGGGAGCTGTTTTTT.

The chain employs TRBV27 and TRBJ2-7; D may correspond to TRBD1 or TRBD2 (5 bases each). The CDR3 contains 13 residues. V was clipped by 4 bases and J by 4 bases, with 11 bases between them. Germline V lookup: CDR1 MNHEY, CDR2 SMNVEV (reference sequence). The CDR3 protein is CASSSFGGYEQYF. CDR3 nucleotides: TGTGCCAGCAGTTCGTTTGGGGGTTACGAGCAGTACTTC.

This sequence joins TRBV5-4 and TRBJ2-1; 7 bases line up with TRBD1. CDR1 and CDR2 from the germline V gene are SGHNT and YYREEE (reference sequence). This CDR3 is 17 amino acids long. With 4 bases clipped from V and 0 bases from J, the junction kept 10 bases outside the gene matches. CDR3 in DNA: TGTGCCAGCAGCCCGACAGGGACGATAGACTCCTACAATGAGCAGTTCTTC. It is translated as CASSPTGTIDSYNEQFF. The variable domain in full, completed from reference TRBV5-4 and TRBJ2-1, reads ETGVTQSPTHLIKTRGQQVTLRCSSQSGHNTVSWYQQALGQGPQFIFQYYREEENGRGNFPPRFSGLQFPNYSSELNVNALELDDSALYLCASSPTGTIDSYNEQFFGPGTRLTVL.

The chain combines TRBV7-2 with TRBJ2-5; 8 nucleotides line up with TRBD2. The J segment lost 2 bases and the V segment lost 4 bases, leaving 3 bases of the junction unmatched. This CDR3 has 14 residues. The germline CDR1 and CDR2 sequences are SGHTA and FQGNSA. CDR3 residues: CASSSQREQETQYF. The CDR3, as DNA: TGTGCCAGCAGCTCCCAGCGGGAGCAAGAGACCCAGTACTTC.

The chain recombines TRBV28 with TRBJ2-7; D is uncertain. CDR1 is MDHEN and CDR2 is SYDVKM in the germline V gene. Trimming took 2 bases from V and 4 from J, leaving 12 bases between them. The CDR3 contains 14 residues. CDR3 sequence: CASSLAFKGYEQYF. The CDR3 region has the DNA TGTGCCAGCAGTTTAGCATTCAAGGGTTACGAGCAGTACTTC.

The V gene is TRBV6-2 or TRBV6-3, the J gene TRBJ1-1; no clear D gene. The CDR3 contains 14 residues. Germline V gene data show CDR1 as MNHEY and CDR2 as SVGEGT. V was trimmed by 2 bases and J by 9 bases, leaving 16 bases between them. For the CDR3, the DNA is TGTGCCAGCAGTTACCTCGTGGGAAGCCCCCAAGCTTTCTTT. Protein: CASSYLVGSPQAFF.

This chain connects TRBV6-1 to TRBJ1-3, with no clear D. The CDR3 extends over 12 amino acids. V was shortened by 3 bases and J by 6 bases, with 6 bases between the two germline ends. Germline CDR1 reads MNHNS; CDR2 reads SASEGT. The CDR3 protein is CASSEWKNTIYF. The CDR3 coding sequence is TGTGCCAGCAGTGAGTGGAAAAACACCATATATTTT.

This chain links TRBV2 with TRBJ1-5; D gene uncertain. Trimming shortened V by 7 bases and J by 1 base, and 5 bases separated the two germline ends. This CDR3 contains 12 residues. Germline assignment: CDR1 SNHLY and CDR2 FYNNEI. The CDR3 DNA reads TGTGCCAGCACCGACAGCAATCAGCCCCAGCATTTT. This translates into CASTDSNQPQHF. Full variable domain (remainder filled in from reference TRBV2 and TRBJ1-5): EPEVTQTPSHQVTQMGQEVILRCVPISNHLYFYWYRQILGQKVEFLVSFYNNEISEKSEIFDDQFSVERPDGSNFTLKIRSTKLEDSAMYFCASTDSNQPQHFGDGTRLSIL.

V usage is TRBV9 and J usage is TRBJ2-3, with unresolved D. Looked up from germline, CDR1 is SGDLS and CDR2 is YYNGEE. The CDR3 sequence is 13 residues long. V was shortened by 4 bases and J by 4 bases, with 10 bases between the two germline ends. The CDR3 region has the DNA TGTGCCAGCAGCCCGACTCGGGCAGATACGCAGTATTTT. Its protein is CASSPTRADTQYF.

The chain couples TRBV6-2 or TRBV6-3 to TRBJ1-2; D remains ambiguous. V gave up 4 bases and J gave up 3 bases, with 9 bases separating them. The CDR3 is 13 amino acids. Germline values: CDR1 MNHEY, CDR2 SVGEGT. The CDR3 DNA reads TGTGCCAGCAGTTGGGCCGCGTACTATGGCTACACCTTC. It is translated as CASSWAAYYGYTF.

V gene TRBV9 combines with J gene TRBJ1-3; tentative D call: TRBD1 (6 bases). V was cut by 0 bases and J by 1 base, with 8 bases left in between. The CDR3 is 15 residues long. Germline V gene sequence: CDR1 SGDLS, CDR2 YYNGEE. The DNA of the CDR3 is TGTGCCAGCAGCGTAGAGGGGGGTTCTGGAAACACCATATATTTT. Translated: CASSVEGGSGNTIYF. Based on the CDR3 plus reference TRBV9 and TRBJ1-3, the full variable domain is DSGVTQTPKHLITATGQRVTLRCSPRSGDLSVYWYQQSLDQGLQFLIQYYNGEERAKGNILERFSAQQFPDLHSELNLSSLELGDSALYFCASSVEGGSGNTIYFGEGSWLTVV.